These 3 T cell receptor beta chains were all obtained from the same sample, sequenced in a study of T cells in Graves' hyperthyroidism and ophthalmopathy. It was RNA transcripts that yielded the amplified TCR beta CDR3 regions. A set of HTBI primers served as the primers for a first-round RT-PCR of the TCR CDR3. TCRdb called the multiplex PCR reads again in MiXCR, with one record for every CDR3 protein. The sample lists some 560,000 distinct CDR3 sequences; approximately 15% were seen once. The sequenced material came from blood. The receptors stem from a woman in her twenties or thirties with Graves' hyperthyroidism.

This clonotype was detected many times. The chain joins TRBV18 to TRBJ1-1; D call uncertain. The CDR3 covers 15 residues. Trimming pared 6 bases from V and 0 bases from J, leaving 14 bases between. CDR1 KGHSH and CDR2 LQKENI come from the germline V gene. The CDR3 region is CASSPGGNMNTEAFF. CDR3 sequence (DNA): TGTGCCAGCTCCCCGGGCGGAAACATGAACACTGAAGCTTTCTTT.

Many counts were recorded for this clonotype. The chain joins TRBV12-3 or TRBV12-4 to TRBJ1-3; no clear D gene. Trimming left V 4 bases short and J 4 bases short, with 5 bases between. The CDR3 consists of 12 residues. This CDR3 reads CASSYEGNTIYF. CDR3 DNA: TGTGCCAGCAGTTACGAGGGAAACACCATATATTTT.

This clonotype has a count of ten or more. This chain uses TRBV6-6 with TRBJ2-1; 8 bases are a match to TRBD1. The J segment lost 10 bases and the V segment lost 0 bases, leaving 5 bases of the junction unmatched. The CDR3 is 14 amino acids. CDR1 is MNHNY and CDR2 is SVGAGI in the germline V gene (reference sequence). CDR3 sequence: CASSYSDRVEEQFF. CDR3 in DNA: TGTGCCAGCAGTTACTCGGACAGGGTTGAGGAGCAGTTCTTC.